Sequencing of this T cell receptor beta chain was carried out in a study of shared clonotypes between healthy human individuals. Points from the study as a whole: Clonotypes shared by all four sorted-subset donors had higher generation probabilities than non-shared clonotypes.

Germline CDR1 is MDHEN and CDR2 is SYDVKM. The CDR3 sequence is 14 residues long. V lost 4 bases and J lost 11; bases outside the gene matches: 13. For this clone: Its matching antigen is unknown.

Naivety among CD8 cells was defined by CD45RO negativity and positive CCR7 selection, thereby excluding terminally differentiated effector memory CD45RA+ cells. Produced via immunoSEQ multiplex PCR; TCRdb's table is partial and in-frame only. The repertoire holds over 2 million clones, with less than 95% as singletons. The sequencing sample was made of naive CD8+ T cells sorted from blood. The sequence derives from a man aged 18 to 30 in good health. The gene calls are TRBV28 and TRBJ1-1; 7 bases match TRBD1. Here the CDR3 reads CASSSIAEGAKAFF. CDR3 in DNA: TGTGCCAGCAGTTCCATAGCGGAGGGGGCGAAGGCTTTCTTT.